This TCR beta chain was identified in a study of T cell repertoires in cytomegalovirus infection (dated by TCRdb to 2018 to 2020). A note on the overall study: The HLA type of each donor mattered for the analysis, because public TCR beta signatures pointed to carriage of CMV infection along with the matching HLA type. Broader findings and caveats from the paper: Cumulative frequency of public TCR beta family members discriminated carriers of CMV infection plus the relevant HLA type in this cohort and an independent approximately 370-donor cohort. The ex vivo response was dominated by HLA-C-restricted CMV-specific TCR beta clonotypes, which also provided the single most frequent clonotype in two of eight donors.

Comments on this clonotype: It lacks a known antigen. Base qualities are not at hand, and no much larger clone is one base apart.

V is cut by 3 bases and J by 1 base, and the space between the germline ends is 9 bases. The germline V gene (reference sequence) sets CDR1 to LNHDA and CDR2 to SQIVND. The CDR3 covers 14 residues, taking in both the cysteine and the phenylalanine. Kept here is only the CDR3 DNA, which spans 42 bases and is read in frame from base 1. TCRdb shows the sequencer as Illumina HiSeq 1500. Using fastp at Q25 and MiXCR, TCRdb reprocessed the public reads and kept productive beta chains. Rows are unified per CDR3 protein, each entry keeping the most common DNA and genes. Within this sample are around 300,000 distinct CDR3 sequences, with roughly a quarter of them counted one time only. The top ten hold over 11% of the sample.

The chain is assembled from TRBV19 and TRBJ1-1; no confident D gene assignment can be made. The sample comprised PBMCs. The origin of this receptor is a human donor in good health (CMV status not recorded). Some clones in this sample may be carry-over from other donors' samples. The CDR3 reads CASSILGRNTEAFF. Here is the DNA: TGTGCCAGTAGTATCTTAGGGAGGAACACTGAAGCTTTCTTT.